This T cell receptor beta chain was documented in a study of blood T cell repertoires in COVID-19. Authors' processing steps: Cell counts per sample came from amplifying reference gene primers. The table came from immunoSEQ multiplex PCR; TCRdb's copy has only in-frame clones and leaves some out. V and J calls and clone size follow that table, whereas D and trimming were derived from the DNA. This sample has around 200,000 clones, with around four fifths found just once. Sequenced material: peripheral blood. This TCR was sampled from a woman in her forties or fifties with acute or convalescent COVID-19.

DNA for the CDR3: TGTGCCAGCAGTCGGGACTATAACACCGGGGAGCTGTTTTTT. Its translation is CASSRDYNTGELFF. This chain uses TRBV27 with TRBJ2-2; 7 bases fit TRBD2. The germline V gene encodes CDR1 MNHEY and CDR2 SMNVEV (reference sequence). The junction had 2 bases not matched to a gene; V was cut back by 5 bases and J by 2 bases. This CDR3 region has 14 residues.